The clone carrying this TCR beta chain was observed once. Its target is not known. Assay used: immunoSEQ multiplex PCR; TCRdb lists only in-frame clones, some missing. The sample carries around 55,000 clones, 70% to 85% recorded once. The data are from a study of radiotherapy plus CTLA-4 blockade in lung cancer. The wider study: Objective responses were observed in around a sixth of patients, and disease control was achieved by 30% to 40%. The study, taken as a whole, reports: Early blood T cell clone dynamics, with interferon-beta, were reported to best predict response. Clones derived from tumor TCRs expanded in blood after radiotherapy plus ipilimumab.

The germline CDR1 and CDR2 sequences are SGHTA and FQGNSA. The V gene end was trimmed by 6 bases and the J gene end by 7 bases; junction bases not matched to a gene: 13. The CDR3 sequence is 15 residues long. The chain is built from TRBV7-2 and TRBJ2-7; the match to TRBD2 covers 9 bases. Sequences were derived from peripheral blood, sampled from a patient treated with radiotherapy plus ipilimumab. The sequence was obtained from a human donor with non-small cell lung cancer whose response to radiotherapy plus ipilimumab could not be evaluated. CDR3 protein: CASRPTGLAAGEQYF. Written as DNA, the CDR3 is TGTGCCAGCAGACCGACGGGACTAGCCGCGGGGGAGCAGTACTTC. Full variable domain (missing parts from reference TRBV7-2 and TRBJ2-7): GAGVSQSPSNKVTEKGKDVELRCDPISGHTALYWYRQSLGQGLEFLIYFQGNSAPDKSGLPSDRFSAERTGGSVSTLTIQRTQQEDSAVYLCASRPTGLAAGEQYFGPGTRLTVT.